Shown below are 14 T cell receptor beta chains from a single sample sequenced in a study of control samples from healthy donors and cancer patients (dated by TCRdb to about 2020). Library generation was performed with the immunoSEQ multiplex PCR assay. The immuneACCESS repertoire file appears here via TCRdb, limited to in-frame rearrangements. These files lack a portion of the clones; in checked studies, under half of the deficit traces to unresolved V genes, and the cause of the others is not known. In all, the sample holds over 100,000 clones, and about 90% of those were seen once. Around 2.1% of the sample is taken by the ten largest. The sequencing input was blood. All receptors derive from a woman in her fifties or sixties in good health.

The chain joins TRBV19 to TRBJ2-1; 8 bases agree with TRBD2. This CDR3 has 11 residues. Germline-derived CDR1 and CDR2 are LNHDA and SQIVND (reference sequence). J gave up 9 bases and V 6 bases, and 1 base lay outside the gene matches. The CDR3 sequence: CASSGRGEQFF. The DNA of the CDR3 is TGTGCCAGTAGCGGGAGGGGTGAGCAGTTCTTC. The full variable domain, in which reference TRBV19 and TRBJ2-1 provide the parts outside the CDR3, is DGGITQSPKYLFRKEGQNVTLSCEQNLNHDAMYWYRQDPGQGLRLIYYSQIVNDFQKGDIAEGYSVSREKKESFPLTVTSAQKNPTAFYLCASSGRGEQFFGPGTRLTVL.

V and J are TRBV6-5 and TRBJ1-5, with 7 bases aligning to TRBD1. The germline V gene encodes CDR1 MNHEY and CDR2 SVGAGI. The CDR3 contains 12 residues. J was trimmed by 9 bases and V by 6 bases; bases with no gene match: 5. The CDR3 coding sequence is TGTGCCAGCAGAACAGGGGCAGGGCCCCAGCATTTT. Encoded protein: CASRTGAGPQHF.

The chain couples TRBV5-1 to TRBJ2-7, with 8 bases identical to TRBD1. Trimming cost V 1 base and J 5 bases; bases outside gene matches: 11. The CDR3 has 16 residues. CDR1 and CDR2 from the germline V gene are SGHRS and YFSETQ. In DNA form, the CDR3 reads TGCGCCAGCAGCTTGACCCCACAGGGGGAAGTCAACGAGCAGTACTTC. This translates into CASSLTPQGEVNEQYF.

The rearrangement joins TRBV15 to TRBJ1-3, with TRBD1 matching over 7 bases. Germline-derived CDR1 and CDR2 are LNHNV and YYDKDF (reference sequence). This CDR3 has 16 residues. V was clipped by 0 bases and J by 6 bases; unmatched bases: 8. The CDR3 spells CATSRDLAKGANTIYF. CDR3 coding DNA: TGTGCCACCAGCAGAGATCTTGCGAAGGGGGCAAACACCATATATTTT. Full variable domain (remainder filled in from reference TRBV15 and TRBJ1-3): DAMVIQNPRYQVTQFGKPVTLSCSQTLNHNVMYWYQQKSSQAPKLLFHYYDKDFNNEADTPDNFQSRRPNTSFCFLDIRSPGLGDTAMYLCATSRDLAKGANTIYFGEGSWLTVV.

The CDR3 nucleotides read TGTGCCAGCTCAGACAGGGTATCCGGCTACACCTTC. Its translation is CASSDRVSGYTF. The V gene is TRBV6-5, the J gene TRBJ1-2; TRBD1 agrees at 7 bases. This CDR3 contains 12 residues. Germline V gene sequence: CDR1 MNHEY, CDR2 SVGAGI. Losses at the gene ends were 8 bases for V and 8 bases for J; bases not matched to a gene: 8.

The chain has TRBV30 and TRBJ2-7, with a possible D match to TRBD2 (5 bases). V was shortened by 4 bases and J by 5 bases, with 12 bases between the two germline ends. Germline CDR1 is GTSNPN and CDR2 is SVGIG (reference sequence). The CDR3 loop spans 12 amino acids. The CDR3 protein is CAWNSGINEQYF. The CDR3 region has the DNA TGTGCCTGGAATTCGGGGATCAACGAGCAGTACTTC.

This chain connects TRBV5-5 to TRBJ2-2; TRBD2 is a possible D gene (5 bases). CDR1 and CDR2 (germline): SGHKS, YYEKEE (reference sequence). V was cut by 2 bases and J by 5 bases, with 13 bases left in between. The CDR3 length is 15 residues. This chain's CDR3 is CASSFVGLGTGELFF. Written as DNA, the CDR3 is TGTGCCAGCAGCTTCGTTGGACTTGGGACCGGGGAGCTGTTTTTT.

This clone occurred once. The chain carries TRBV28 and TRBJ2-7, with 8 bases matching TRBD1. Losses at the gene ends were 6 bases for V and 9 bases for J; bases not matched to a gene: 7. The CDR3 runs to 12 residues. Germline CDR1 MDHEN, CDR2 SYDVKM. The CDR3 DNA is TGTGCCAGCAGCCATCCAACAGGGGGGCAGTACTTC. Translated, it gives CASSHPTGGQYF. Combining the CDR3 with reference TRBV28 and TRBJ2-7 gives the whole variable domain DVKVTQSSRYLVKRTGEKVFLECVQDMDHENMFWYRQDPGLGLRLIYFSYDVKMKEKGDIPEGYSVSREKKERFSLILESASTNQTSMYLCASSHPTGGQYFGPGTRLTVT.

The chain couples TRBV13 to TRBJ2-2, with 9 bases identical to TRBD2. The V segment lost 4 bases and the J segment 4 bases; nucleotides outside the gene matches: 7. Germline-derived CDR1 and CDR2 are PRHDT and FYEKMQ (reference sequence). The CDR3 covers 16 residues. This CDR3 is CASSWAGTSITGELFF. In nucleotides, the CDR3 is TGTGCCAGCAGCTGGGCCGGGACTAGCATCACCGGGGAGCTGTTTTTT.

This clone was seen once. The chain recombines TRBV30 with TRBJ2-3, with TRBD2 identical over 10 bases. The CDR3 spans 17 residues. The trim removed 1 base at V and 4 bases at J, leaving 11 bases unmatched. Germline lookup yields CDR1 GTSNPN and CDR2 SVGIG (reference sequence). The CDR3 nucleotides read TGTGCCTGGAGTGGCCAATATAGCGGGAGGCCTTCAGATACGCAGTATTTT. It translates to CAWSGQYSGRPSDTQYF. The full variable domain, in which reference TRBV30 and TRBJ2-3 provide the parts outside the CDR3, is SQTIHQWPATLVQPVGSPLSLECTVEGTSNPNLYWYRQAAGRGLQLLFYSVGIGQISSEVPQNLSASRPQDRQFILSSKKLLLSDSGFYLCAWSGQYSGRPSDTQYFGPGTRLTVL.

The rearrangement links TRBV28 to TRBJ2-1; D is ambiguous. Trimming left V 3 bases short and J 6 bases short, with 24 bases between. The V gene's germline CDR1 is MDHEN and CDR2 SYDVKM. The CDR3 extends over 18 amino acids. This CDR3 is CASSFLPSLDPEFNEQFF. The CDR3 DNA reads as TGTGCCAGCAGTTTTCTTCCGAGCCTGGACCCCGAATTCAATGAGCAGTTCTTC.

Notes on this clone: The sample holds other DNA sequences that translate to the same CDR3. The chain carries TRBV2 and TRBJ1-1, with a tentative D call TRBD1 (6 bases). CDR1 SNHLY and CDR2 FYNNEI come from the germline V gene. Trimming removed 2 bases from V and 8 bases from J, with 18 bases in between. The CDR3 covers 15 residues. The CDR3 here is CASSESMGARTEAFF. CDR3 DNA sequence: TGTGCCAGCAGTGAATCAATGGGGGCGCGGACCGAAGCTTTCTTT.

V and J are TRBV6-5 and TRBJ1-2; D is ambiguous. V lost 8 bases to trimming and J lost 5 bases, with 9 bases between them. The CDR3 is made up of 11 amino acids. Looked up from germline, CDR1 is MNHEY and CDR2 is SVGAGI. CDR3 nucleotide sequence: TGTGCCAGCTCCTTGGGTTATGGCTACACCTTC. It encodes CASSLGYGYTF.

The chain uses TRBV28 and TRBJ1-2; 11 nucleotides agree with TRBD1. CDR3 length: 14 amino acids. V trimming: 5 bases; J trimming: 7 bases; junction bases outside the gene matches: 6. CDR1 and CDR2 (germline): MDHEN, SYDVKM. CDR3 protein: CASSPGQGASGYTF. In nucleotides, the CDR3 is TGTGCCAGCAGTCCCGGACAGGGGGCTTCTGGCTACACCTTC.